This T cell receptor beta chain was sequenced in a study of shared clonotypes between healthy human individuals. Sorted-subset replicate PCR reactions contained 200 ng DNA, corresponding to roughly 29,000 T cell genomes. Repertoires were generated with immunoSEQ multiplex PCR, while TCRdb's copy carries only in-frame clones and drops some. The sample has approximately 600,000 clones; about 95% are singletons. Naivety among CD8 cells was defined by CD45RO negativity and positive CCR7 selection, thereby excluding terminally differentiated effector memory CD45RA+ cells. The CDR3 totals 14 residues. V was clipped by 4 bases and J by 4 bases, with 14 bases between them. CDR1 SGHTS and CDR2 YDEGEE come from the germline V gene.

This chain joins TRBV5-8 and TRBJ1-1; D ambiguous. The receptor was derived from a woman under 40 in good health. The sequencing input was naive CD8+ T cells sorted from blood. CDR3 bases: TGTGCCAGCAGCCCCTCCCCGGGGATCACTGAAGCTTTCTTT. Protein product: CASSPSPGITEAFF. The full variable domain, rest sourced from reference TRBV5-8 and TRBJ1-1, is EAGVTQSPTHLIKTRGQQATLRCSPISGHTSVYWYQQALGLGLQFLLWYDEGEERNRGNFPPRFSGRQFPNYSSELNVNALELEDSALYLCASSPSPGITEAFFGQGTRLTVV.